The 22 T cell receptor beta chains below come from one sample, sequenced in a study of PD-1 blockade in classical Hodgkin lymphoma. All patients relapsed after autologous stem cell transplantation, and brentuximab vedotin exposure varied. Assay: immunoSEQ multiplex PCR; the TCRdb copy retains only in-frame clones and omits some. The sample yields around 42,000 clones, 71% seen once. Specimen: peripheral blood mononuclear cells (PBMCs), collected at baseline. The receptor source for this set is a human donor with classical Hodgkin lymphoma.

This clone was seen just once. V gene TRBV5-4 combines with J gene TRBJ2-1; the D gene is possibly TRBD1 (6 bases). Between the trimmed V and J ends, which lost 0 bases and 0 bases, there was a span of 10 bases. CDR1 and CDR2 from the germline V gene are SGHNT and YYREEE (reference sequence). This CDR3 has 16 residues. The CDR3: CASSLGSGASYNEQFF. CDR3 DNA sequence: TGTGCCAGCAGCTTGGGGTCAGGGGCCTCCTACAATGAGCAGTTCTTC.

J is TRBJ2-1 and V is TRBV28; 8 bases align to TRBD2. CDR1 is MDHEN, CDR2 SYDVKM, per germline. The CDR3 totals 12 residues. The ends lost 6 bases at V and 8 bases at J; junction bases unmatched: 3. The CDR3 region is CASSQAGDEQFF. The DNA of the CDR3 is TGTGCCAGCAGCCAAGCGGGAGATGAGCAGTTCTTC.

This chain uses TRBV19 with TRBJ1-1, with 8 bases identical to TRBD1. This CDR3 comprises 17 residues. CDR1 and CDR2 (germline): LNHDA, SQIVND (reference sequence). After removal of 5 bases from V and 0 bases from J, the junction contained 11 bases not matched to a gene. CDR3 in amino acids: CASSPRTGRGMNTEAFF. The CDR3 DNA reads TGTGCCAGTAGTCCTCGGACAGGGAGAGGGATGAACACTGAAGCTTTCTTT.

The chain links TRBV7-6 to TRBJ2-2; D perhaps matches TRBD2 (6 bases). The CDR3 is 16 residues long. Germline V gene lookup returns CDR1 SGHVS and CDR2 FNYEAQ. V was trimmed by 2 bases and J by 3 bases, leaving 13 bases between them. CDR3 DNA sequence: TGTGCCAGCAGCTTAAGAACGGGAGCGGACACCGGGGAGCTGTTTTTT. It encodes CASSLRTGADTGELFF.

V and J are TRBV19 and TRBJ1-1; weak D call: TRBD1 (5 bases). The germline gives CDR1 LNHDA, CDR2 SQIVND (reference sequence). The CDR3 contains 14 residues. V was pared by 3 bases and J by 3 bases, with 11 bases between. The CDR3 sequence: CASSIVGTDTEAFF. The CDR3 DNA reads TGTGCCAGTAGTATTGTTGGGACCGACACTGAAGCTTTCTTT.

By share, this clone counts as medium-sized (0.01 to 0.1%). The V and J genes are TRBV28 and TRBJ1-1; maybe TRBD1 (6 bases). This CDR3 has 13 residues. CDR1 MDHEN and CDR2 SYDVKM come from the germline V gene. V lost 6 bases and J 7 bases, leaving 15 bases between the germline ends. The CDR3 DNA reads as TGTGCCAGCAGCCCCGGGCCAGGGGATGAAGCTTTCTTT. Amino acids: CASSPGPGDEAFF.

CDR3 in DNA: TGTGCCAGCACGTACTACTATAATTCACCCCTCCACTTT. Protein sequence: CASTYYYNSPLHF. V gene TRBV27 combines with J gene TRBJ1-6, with no clear D. The CDR3 extends over 13 amino acids. CDR1 is MNHEY, CDR2 SMNVEV, per germline (reference sequence). The germline V and J ends were trimmed by 7 bases and 3 bases, with 7 bases remaining between them.

The chain uses TRBV9 and TRBJ1-2; unclear D gene. Germline CDR1 reads SGDLS; CDR2 reads YYNGEE. V lost 0 bases to trimming and J lost 8 bases, with 14 bases between them. The CDR3 has 14 residues. The CDR3 reads CASSVVSGGWGYTF. CDR3 bases: TGTGCCAGCAGCGTAGTGTCGGGTGGATGGGGCTACACCTTC.

V is TRBV7-9 and J is TRBJ1-1; 10 bases are shared with TRBD1. CDR1 SEHNR and CDR2 FQNEAQ come from the germline V gene (reference sequence). V lost 7 bases and J lost 2; bases outside the gene matches: 13. The CDR3 runs to 17 residues. The CDR3 coding sequence is TGTGCCAGCACCCTCCCGGGACAGGGGACCGTAAACACTGAAGCTTTCTTT. Its translation is CASTLPGQGTVNTEAFF.

The chain carries TRBV30 and TRBJ1-2, with unresolved D. V was pared by 1 base and J by 2 bases, with 8 bases between. The CDR3 has 13 amino acids. Per the germline V gene, CDR1 is GTSNPN and CDR2 is SVGIG (reference sequence). The CDR3 spells CAWSERKNYGYTF. CDR3 DNA sequence: TGTGCCTGGAGTGAGCGGAAGAACTATGGCTACACCTTC.

This clone showed up just a few times. The chain carries TRBV7-9 and TRBJ2-4; no clear D gene. From germline, CDR1 is SEHNR and CDR2 FQNEAQ (reference sequence). V was cut by 8 bases and J by 3 bases, with 5 bases left in between. CDR3 length: 11 residues. The CDR3 loop reads CASAGKNIQYF. DNA for the CDR3: TGTGCCAGCGCCGGCAAAAACATTCAGTACTTC.

The chain links TRBV6-6 to TRBJ1-1; D remains ambiguous. This CDR3 region has 13 residues. Germline CDR1 is MNHNY and CDR2 is SVGAGI (reference sequence). Trimming took 2 bases from V and 5 from J, leaving 9 bases between them. The CDR3 nucleotides are TGTGCCAGCAGTTACGGTTTGGGGACTGAAGCTTTCTTT. This encodes CASSYGLGTEAFF.

Relative to its sample, this clone is medium-sized. The chain uses TRBV6-4 and TRBJ2-1; no firm D call. CDR1 MRHNA and CDR2 SNTAGT come from the germline V gene. The CDR3 is made up of 15 amino acids. Between the trimmed V and J ends, which lost 2 bases and 0 bases, there was a span of 8 bases. The CDR3 protein is CASSDGLSSYNEQFF. CDR3 DNA sequence: TGTGCCAGCAGTGACGGGCTAAGCTCCTACAATGAGCAGTTCTTC.

The chain carries TRBV19 and TRBJ2-7; 11 bases map to TRBD2. There are 16 residues in the CDR3. Germline CDR1 LNHDA, CDR2 SQIVND (reference sequence). V was pared by 5 bases and J by 1 base, with 7 bases of the junction left unmatched. CDR3: CASSPSLAGGSYEQYF. Written as DNA, the CDR3 is TGTGCCAGTAGTCCCTCTCTAGCGGGAGGTTCCTACGAGCAGTACTTC. The full variable domain, completed using reference TRBV19 and TRBJ2-7, is DGGITQSPKYLFRKEGQNVTLSCEQNLNHDAMYWYRQDPGQGLRLIYYSQIVNDFQKGDIAEGYSVSREKKESFPLTVTSAQKNPTAFYLCASSPSLAGGSYEQYFGPGTRLTVT.

This chain uses TRBV27 with TRBJ2-7; D is uncertain. This CDR3 region has 13 residues. V lost 2 bases and J 3 bases, leaving 8 bases between the germline ends. Per germline, CDR1 MNHEY and CDR2 SMNVEV (reference sequence). Here the CDR3 DNA reads TGTGCCAGCAGTTTAACAGCCTACTACGAGCAGTACTTC. Its protein product is CASSLTAYYEQYF.

This chain uses TRBV7-3 with TRBJ1-5; tentatively, D is TRBD1 (5 bases). The CDR3 totals 14 residues. Germline assignment: CDR1 SGHTA and CDR2 FQGTGA. Trimming took off 2 bases at V and 5 bases at J, with 10 bases between the two ends. CDR3 region: CASSLSGKDQPQHF. CDR3 nucleotides: TGTGCCAGCAGCTTATCAGGGAAGGATCAGCCCCAGCATTTT.

This clone was seen a few times. The chain carries TRBV16 and TRBJ1-1; 7 bases fit TRBD1. Germline V gene lookup returns CDR1 KGHSY and CDR2 FQNENV. This CDR3 has 17 residues. Germline trimming cut 0 bases from V and 3 bases from J; bases unmatched to any gene: 10. The CDR3 spells CASSQSGRGIVDTEAFF. As DNA, the CDR3 is TGTGCCAGCAGCCAATCGGGCAGGGGGATAGTCGACACTGAAGCTTTCTTT.

The V and J genes are TRBV7-8 and TRBJ1-4; D may be TRBD1 (6 bases). The germline V gene encodes CDR1 SGHVS and CDR2 FQNEAQ. CDR3 size: 15 residues. Trimming took off 5 bases at V and 3 bases at J, with 13 bases between the two ends. CDR3 sequence reads: CASSHDRIPNEKLFF. In DNA, the CDR3 is TGTGCCAGCAGCCACGACAGGATTCCTAATGAAAAACTGTTTTTT.

By its share, this clone is medium-sized. The chain couples TRBV5-6 to TRBJ2-7; tentatively, D is TRBD1 or TRBD2 (6 bases each). The germline CDR1 and CDR2 sequences are SGHDT and YYEEEE. Trimming cost V 3 bases and J 3 bases, with 10 bases left between them. The CDR3 contains 13 residues. The CDR3 protein is CASSYGGGYEQYF. The CDR3 region has the DNA TGTGCCAGCAGCTATGGAGGGGGCTACGAGCAGTACTTC.

The chain couples TRBV5-1 to TRBJ1-3; TRBD1 is a possible D gene (5 bases). V lost 4 bases to trimming and J lost 0 bases, with 11 bases between them. CDR1 is SGHRS, CDR2 YFSETQ, per germline. The CDR3 is 15 amino acids. Here the CDR3 reads CASSPDIYSGNTIYF. The CDR3 DNA reads TGCGCCAGCAGCCCGGACATCTACTCTGGAAACACCATATATTTT.

This clone appeared a few times. V is TRBV6-5 and J is TRBJ1-3; unclear D gene. The CDR3 contains 13 residues. Germline CDR1 is MNHEY and CDR2 is SVGAGI. Trimming stripped 3 bases from V and 4 bases from J, with 7 bases between. The CDR3 nucleotides read TGTGCCAGCAGTTATGGTCTCGGAAACACCATATATTTT. Translation: CASSYGLGNTIYF.

This clone was detected only once. This chain joins TRBV7-8 and TRBJ2-1; 8 bases agree with TRBD2. The germline CDR1 and CDR2 sequences are SGHVS and FQNEAQ. With 1 base clipped from V and 0 bases from J, the junction kept 8 bases outside the gene matches. The CDR3 consists of 18 residues. The CDR3 loop reads CASSLEGSGDSSYNEQFF. The CDR3 region has the DNA TGTGCCAGCAGCTTAGAGGGTAGCGGGGATAGCTCCTACAATGAGCAGTTCTTC.